This T cell receptor beta chain was sequenced for a study of molecular identifiers for immune sequencing clone quantification. Germline V lookup: CDR1 SEHNR, CDR2 FQNEAQ (reference sequence). CDR3 length: 19 amino acids. After removal of 0 bases from V and 0 bases from J, the junction contained 8 bases not matched to a gene. TCRdb re-called the PCR reads with MiXCR, one entry per CDR3 protein. The sample records approximately 500,000 distinct CDR3 sequences, around 23% being singletons. The gene calls are TRBV7-9 and TRBJ1-1, with 12 bases aligning to TRBD1. The source material was naive CD8+ T cells from blood, with Jurkat cell RNA spiked in. The subset: FACS-sorted CD8+CD4-CCR7+CD45RA+ naive T cells. The receptor's source is a human donor in good health. Some libraries in this study had Jurkat cell RNA spiked in. The CDR3 is CASSLAPVGTGGMNTEAFF. CDR3 DNA sequence: TGTGCCAGCAGCTTAGCGCCCGTGGGGACAGGGGGCATGAACACTGAAGCTTTCTTT.